A single sample is the source of the 11 T cell receptor beta chains below, sequenced in a study of identical twins (dated by TCRdb to 2016 to 2017). The library came from 5' RACE. The instrument given in TCRdb is Illumina HiSeq 2000. Clones were called with MiXCR by TCRdb after fastp trimmed the public reads at Q25, and only in-frame beta chains were retained. CDR3 protein duplicates are merged, each entry listing the most common genes and DNA. The sample profile shows some 500,000 distinct CDR3 sequences; approximately 15% of them were found once. The ten biggest clones cover about 0.52% of the sample. This sample also appeared in a second study, on yellow fever vaccine responses in identical twins.

The sequencing input was CD4+ T cells sorted from blood. Receptor source: a woman under 30 in good health.

The gene calls are TRBV6-2 or TRBV6-3 and TRBJ2-5; no definite D call. The CDR3 consists of 12 residues. CDR1 and CDR2 (germline): MNHEY, SVGEGT. The V gene lost 6 bases and the J gene lost 5 bases, with 10 bases spanning the gap. This chain's CDR3 is CASSLRLETQYF. The DNA of the CDR3 is TGTGCCAGCAGCCTCCGATTGGAGACCCAGTACTTC.

This clonotype was observed a single time. This rearrangement joins TRBV20-1 to TRBJ2-5; 11 bases are shared with TRBD2. The V gene's germline CDR1 is DFQATT and CDR2 SNEGSKA (reference sequence). With V trimmed by 6 bases and J by 2 bases, 5 bases remained unmatched. The CDR3 has 14 residues. DNA for the CDR3: TGCAGTGCCTCTGGACTAGCGGGTCAAGAGACCCAGTACTTC. Its protein product is CSASGLAGQETQYF.

The chain employs TRBV29-1 and TRBJ1-4, with TRBD1 matching 7 bases. V dropped 3 bases and J dropped 4; count of bases not matched to a gene: 2. Germline CDR1 SQVTM, CDR2 ANQGSEA. The CDR3 is 13 residues long. The CDR3 bases are TGCAGCGTTGACAGGGGGGGTAATGAAAAACTGTTTTTT. It is translated as CSVDRGGNEKLFF. Full variable domain (outside the CDR3, taken from reference TRBV29-1 and TRBJ1-4): SAVISQKPSRDICQRGTSLTIQCQVDSQVTMMFWYRQQPGQSLTLIATANQGSEATYESGFVIDKFPISRPNLTFSTLTVSNMSPEDSSIYLCSVDRGGNEKLFFGSGTQLSVL.

This clonotype showed up just a few times. The rearrangement links TRBV7-2 to TRBJ2-5; 9 nucleotides agree with TRBD1. Germline V gene data show CDR1 as SGHTA and CDR2 as FQGNSA. Trimming removed 5 bases from V and 7 bases from J; junction bases left unmatched: 11. The CDR3 is made up of 15 amino acids. The CDR3: CASSPGTGTRGTQYF. The CDR3, as DNA: TGTGCCAGCAGCCCCGGGACAGGGACCCGGGGGACCCAGTACTTC.

V usage is TRBV4-3 and J usage is TRBJ2-2; D is possibly TRBD1 (6 bases). The V and J ends lost 0 bases and 1 base respectively, with 9 bases between them. CDR3 length: 16 residues. Germline assignment: CDR1 LGHNA and CDR2 YSLEER. The CDR3 loop reads CASSQDGGQNTGELFF. DNA for the CDR3: TGCGCCAGCAGCCAAGATGGGGGACAGAACACCGGGGAGCTGTTTTTT.

This rearrangement joins TRBV6-2 or TRBV6-3 to TRBJ1-5, with unresolved D. V was pared by 5 bases and J by 1 base, with 12 bases between. Germline loops: CDR1 MNHEY, CDR2 SVGEGT. CDR3 length: 15 amino acids. The CDR3 is CASSRAELSNQPQHF. The CDR3 coding sequence is TGTGCCAGCAGTCGGGCGGAACTAAGCAATCAGCCCCAGCATTTT.

This chain connects TRBV9 to TRBJ2-1, with D tentatively TRBD1 (6 bases). The CDR3 totals 16 residues. The V gene's germline CDR1 is SGDLS and CDR2 YYNGEE. The V end was cut by 1 base, the J end by 6 bases, with 17 bases between. The CDR3 sequence is CASSVSGQTSGNEQFF. The DNA of the CDR3 is TGTGCCAGCAGCGTATCAGGACAGACATCAGGCAATGAGCAGTTCTTC.

The chain carries TRBV6-5 and TRBJ2-1; D tentatively reads TRBD1 or TRBD2 (5 bases each). Germline V CDR1 and CDR2: MNHEY, SVGAGI. This CDR3 has 17 residues. The ends were cut back, 3 bases at V and 1 base at J, with 16 bases in the middle. CDR3 bases: TGTGCCAGCAGTTATGGTTTAGGGGAGAGTTCCTACAATGAGCAGTTCTTC. Protein: CASSYGLGESSYNEQFF.

J is TRBJ2-7 and V is TRBV30; possible D gene TRBD1, 6 bases. Germline-derived CDR1 and CDR2 are GTSNPN and SVGIG (reference sequence). Trimming removed 3 bases at V and 4 bases at J, with 7 bases between. The CDR3 contains 11 residues. The CDR3 sequence: CAWSRGYEQYF. The CDR3 bases are TGTGCCTGGAGCAGGGGATACGAGCAGTACTTC.

This clonotype was observed a handful of times. This CDR3 is CSAIAMADTQYF. The CDR3 DNA reads as TGCAGCGCCATAGCAATGGCAGATACGCAGTATTTT. J is TRBJ2-3 and V is TRBV29-1; D gene unclear. CDR1 and CDR2 from the germline V gene are SQVTM and ANQGSEA. V lost 7 bases and J lost 4, with 12 bases in between. The CDR3 contains 12 residues.

Only a few counts were recorded for this clonotype. This chain connects TRBV29-1 to TRBJ2-6, with no clear D. Germline V gene lookup returns CDR1 SQVTM and CDR2 ANQGSEA. This CDR3 comprises 11 residues. V was clipped by 6 bases and J by 3 bases, with 3 bases between them. CDR3 sequence reads: CSVRGANVLTF. The CDR3 coding sequence is TGCAGCGTCCGTGGGGCCAACGTCCTGACTTTC.